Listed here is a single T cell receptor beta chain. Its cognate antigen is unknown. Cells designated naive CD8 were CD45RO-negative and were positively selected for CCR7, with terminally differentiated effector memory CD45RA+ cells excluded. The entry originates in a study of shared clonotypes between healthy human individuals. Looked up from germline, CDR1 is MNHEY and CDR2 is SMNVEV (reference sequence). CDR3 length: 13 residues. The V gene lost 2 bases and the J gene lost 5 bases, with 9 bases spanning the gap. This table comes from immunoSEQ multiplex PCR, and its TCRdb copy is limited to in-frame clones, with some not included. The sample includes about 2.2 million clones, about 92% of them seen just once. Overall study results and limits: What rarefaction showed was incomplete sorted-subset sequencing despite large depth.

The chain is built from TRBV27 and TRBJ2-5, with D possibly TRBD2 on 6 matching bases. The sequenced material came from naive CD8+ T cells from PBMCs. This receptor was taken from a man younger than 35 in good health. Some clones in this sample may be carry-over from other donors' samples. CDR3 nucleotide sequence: TGTGCCAGCAGTTTACTGGCGGGGGAGACCCAGTACTTC. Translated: CASSLLAGETQYF.